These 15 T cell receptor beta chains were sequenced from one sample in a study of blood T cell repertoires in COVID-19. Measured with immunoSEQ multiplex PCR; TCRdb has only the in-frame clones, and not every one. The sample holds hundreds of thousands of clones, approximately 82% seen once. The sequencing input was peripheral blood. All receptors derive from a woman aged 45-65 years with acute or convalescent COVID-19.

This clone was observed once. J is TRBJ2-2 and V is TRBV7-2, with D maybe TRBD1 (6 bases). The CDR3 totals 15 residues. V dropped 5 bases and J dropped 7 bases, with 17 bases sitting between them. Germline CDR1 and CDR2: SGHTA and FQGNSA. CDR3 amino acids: CASSPTQGYSGELFF. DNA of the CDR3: TGTGCCAGCAGCCCGACACAGGGATACAGCGGGGAGCTGTTTTTT.

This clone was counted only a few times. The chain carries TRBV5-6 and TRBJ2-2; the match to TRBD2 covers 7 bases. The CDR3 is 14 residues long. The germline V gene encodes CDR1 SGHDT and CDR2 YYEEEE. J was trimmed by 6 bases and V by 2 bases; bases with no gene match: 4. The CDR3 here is CASSLGGGAGELFF. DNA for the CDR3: TGTGCCAGCAGCTTAGGCGGGGGTGCCGGGGAGCTGTTTTTT.

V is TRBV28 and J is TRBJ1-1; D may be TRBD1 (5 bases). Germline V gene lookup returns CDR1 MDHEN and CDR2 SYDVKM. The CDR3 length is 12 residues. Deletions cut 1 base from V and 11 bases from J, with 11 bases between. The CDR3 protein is CASSLLFRDAFF. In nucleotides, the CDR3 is TGTGCCAGCAGTTTATTGTTCAGGGATGCTTTCTTT.

The chain's CDR3 is CASSPTPGTGVWGYTF. CDR3 in DNA: TGTGCCAGTAGCCCAACCCCAGGGACAGGGGTGTGGGGCTACACCTTC. The chain is built from TRBV19 and TRBJ1-2; 10 bases line up with TRBD1. CDR1 and CDR2 from the germline V gene are LNHDA and SQIVND (reference sequence). V gave up 6 bases and J gave up 8 bases; unmatched junction bases: 15. This CDR3 spans 16 amino acids. Based on the CDR3 plus reference TRBV19 and TRBJ1-2, the full variable domain is DGGITQSPKYLFRKEGQNVTLSCEQNLNHDAMYWYRQDPGQGLRLIYYSQIVNDFQKGDIAEGYSVSREKKESFPLTVTSAQKNPTAFYLCASSPTPGTGVWGYTFGSGTRLTVV.

The CDR3 nucleotides read TGTGCCAGCAGCTCCGGGACTAGCGGGAGCGGTGTTCACACAGATACGCAGTATTTT. Translated, it gives CASSSGTSGSGVHTDTQYF. The rearrangement links TRBV7-6 to TRBJ2-3; 14 bases align to TRBD2. From germline, CDR1 is SGHVS and CDR2 FNYEAQ. The junction had 11 bases not matched to a gene; V was cut back by 4 bases and J by 2 bases. CDR3 size: 19 residues. Filled out from reference TRBV7-6 and TRBJ2-3, the complete variable domain reads GAGVSQSPRYKVTKRGQDVALRCDPISGHVSLYWYRQALGQGPEFLTYFNYEAQQDKSGLPNDRFSAERPEGSISTLTIQRTEQRDSAMYRCASSSGTSGSGVHTDTQYFGPGTRLTVL.

This CDR3 reads CASSFFHPRVPGQTQYF. For the CDR3, the DNA is TGTGCCAGCAGTTTTTTTCATCCCAGGGTCCCAGGTCAGACCCAGTACTTC. The chain links TRBV28 to TRBJ2-5; TRBD1 is a possible D gene (5 bases). This CDR3 has 17 residues. Trimming cost V 3 bases and J 6 bases, with 23 bases left between them. Germline V gives CDR1 MDHEN, CDR2 SYDVKM. The full variable domain, rest sourced from reference TRBV28 and TRBJ2-5, is DVKVTQSSRYLVKRTGEKVFLECVQDMDHENMFWYRQDPGLGLRLIYFSYDVKMKEKGDIPEGYSVSREKKERFSLILESASTNQTSMYLCASSFFHPRVPGQTQYFGPGTRLLVL.

DNA for the CDR3: TGTGCCAGCAGCTTATACGGGTCGACCCAGTACTTC. It is translated as CASSLYGSTQYF. The V gene is TRBV7-2, the J gene TRBJ2-5; no clear D gene. There are 12 residues in the CDR3. Trimming pared 2 bases from V and 7 bases from J, leaving 8 bases between. Germline loops: CDR1 SGHTA, CDR2 FQGNSA.

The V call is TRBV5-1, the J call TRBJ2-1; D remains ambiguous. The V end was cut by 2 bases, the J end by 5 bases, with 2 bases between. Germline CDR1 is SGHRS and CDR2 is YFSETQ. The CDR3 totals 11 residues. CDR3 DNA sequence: TGCGCCAGCAGCTTCGACAATGAGCAGTTCTTC. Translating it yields CASSFDNEQFF.

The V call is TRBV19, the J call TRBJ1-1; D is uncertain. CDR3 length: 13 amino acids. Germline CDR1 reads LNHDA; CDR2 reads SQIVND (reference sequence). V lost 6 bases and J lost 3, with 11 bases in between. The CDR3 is CASSRGVYTEAFF. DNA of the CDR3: TGTGCCAGTAGCAGAGGAGTTTACACTGAAGCTTTCTTT.

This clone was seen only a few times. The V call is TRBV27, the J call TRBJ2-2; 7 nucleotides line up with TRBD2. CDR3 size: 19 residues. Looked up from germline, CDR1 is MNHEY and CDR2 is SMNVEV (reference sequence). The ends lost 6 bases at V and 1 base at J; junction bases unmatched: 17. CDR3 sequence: CASSRQAVGGSGNTGELFF. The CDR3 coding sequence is TGTGCCAGCAGCCGCCAGGCGGTAGGCGGGAGCGGGAACACCGGGGAGCTGTTTTTT.

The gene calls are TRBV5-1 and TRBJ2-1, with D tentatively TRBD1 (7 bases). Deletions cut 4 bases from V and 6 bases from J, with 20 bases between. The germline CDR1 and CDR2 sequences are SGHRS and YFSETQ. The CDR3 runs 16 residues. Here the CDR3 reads CASSARGGGAPNEQFF. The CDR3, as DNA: TGCGCCAGCAGCGCCCGAGGAGGGGGCGCCCCCAATGAGCAGTTCTTC.

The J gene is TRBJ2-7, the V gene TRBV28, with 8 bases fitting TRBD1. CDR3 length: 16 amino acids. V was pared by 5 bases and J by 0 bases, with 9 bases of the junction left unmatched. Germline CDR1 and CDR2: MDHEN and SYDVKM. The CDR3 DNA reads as TGTGCCAGCAGTGACCCAGGGGGCGCCCACTCCTACGAGCAGTACTTC. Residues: CASSDPGGAHSYEQYF.

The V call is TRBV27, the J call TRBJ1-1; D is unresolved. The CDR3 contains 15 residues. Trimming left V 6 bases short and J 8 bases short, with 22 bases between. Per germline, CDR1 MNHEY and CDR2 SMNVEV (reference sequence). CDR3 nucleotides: TGTGCCAGCAGCCCCCTAAGGGCGGAGGCAGTGGAAGCTTTCTTT. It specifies CASSPLRAEAVEAFF.

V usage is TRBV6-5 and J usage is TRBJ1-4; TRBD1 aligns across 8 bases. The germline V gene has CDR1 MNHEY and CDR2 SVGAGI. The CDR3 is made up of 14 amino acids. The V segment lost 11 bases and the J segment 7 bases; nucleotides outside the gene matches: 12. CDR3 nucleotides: TGTGCCGTCATTTCCCAGGGGGCGGGTGAAAAACTGTTTTTT. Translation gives CAVISQGAGEKLFF.

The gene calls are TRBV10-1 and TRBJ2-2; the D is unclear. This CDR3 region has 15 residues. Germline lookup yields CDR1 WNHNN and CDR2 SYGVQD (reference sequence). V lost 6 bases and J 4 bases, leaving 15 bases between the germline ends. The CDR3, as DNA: TGCGCCAGCAGACAGAAGGCGCTGTTCACCGGGGAGCTGTTTTTT. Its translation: CASRQKALFTGELFF.